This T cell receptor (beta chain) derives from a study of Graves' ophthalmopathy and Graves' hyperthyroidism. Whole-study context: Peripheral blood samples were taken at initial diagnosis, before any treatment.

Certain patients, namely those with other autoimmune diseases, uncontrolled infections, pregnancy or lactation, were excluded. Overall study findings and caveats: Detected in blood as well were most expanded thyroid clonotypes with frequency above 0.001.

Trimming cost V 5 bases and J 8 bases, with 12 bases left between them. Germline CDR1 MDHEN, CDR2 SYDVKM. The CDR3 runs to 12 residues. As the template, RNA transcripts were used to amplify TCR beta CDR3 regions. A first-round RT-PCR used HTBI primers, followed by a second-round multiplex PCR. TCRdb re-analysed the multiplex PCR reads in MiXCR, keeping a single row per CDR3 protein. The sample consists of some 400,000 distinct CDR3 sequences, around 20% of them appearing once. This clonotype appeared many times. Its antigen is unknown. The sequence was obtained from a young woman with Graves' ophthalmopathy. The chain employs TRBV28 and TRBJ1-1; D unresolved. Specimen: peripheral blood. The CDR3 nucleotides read TGTGCCAGCAGTCCCGTCCTTGAAGAAGCTTTCTTT. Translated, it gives CASSPVLEEAFF. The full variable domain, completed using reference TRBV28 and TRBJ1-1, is DVKVTQSSRYLVKRTGEKVFLECVQDMDHENMFWYRQDPGLGLRLIYFSYDVKMKEKGDIPEGYSVSREKKERFSLILESASTNQTSMYLCASSPVLEEAFFGQGTRLTVV.